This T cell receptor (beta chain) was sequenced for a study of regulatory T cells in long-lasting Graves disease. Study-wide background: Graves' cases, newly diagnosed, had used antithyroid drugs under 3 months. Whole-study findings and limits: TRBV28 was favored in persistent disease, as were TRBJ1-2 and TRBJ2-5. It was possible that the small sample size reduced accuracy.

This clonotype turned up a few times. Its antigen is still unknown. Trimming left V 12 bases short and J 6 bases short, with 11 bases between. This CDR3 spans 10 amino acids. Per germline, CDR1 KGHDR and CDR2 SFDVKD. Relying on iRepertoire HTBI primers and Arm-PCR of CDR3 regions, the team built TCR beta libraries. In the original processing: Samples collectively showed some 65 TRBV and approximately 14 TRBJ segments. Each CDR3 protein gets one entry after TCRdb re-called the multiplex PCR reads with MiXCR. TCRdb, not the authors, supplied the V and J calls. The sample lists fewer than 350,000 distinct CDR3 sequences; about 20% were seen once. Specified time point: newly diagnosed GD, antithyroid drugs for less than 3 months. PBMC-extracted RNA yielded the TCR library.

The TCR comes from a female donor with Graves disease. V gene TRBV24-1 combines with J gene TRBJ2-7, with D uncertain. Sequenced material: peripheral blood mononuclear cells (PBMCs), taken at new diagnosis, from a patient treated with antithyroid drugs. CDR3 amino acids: CASVKSEQYF. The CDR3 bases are TGTGCCTCCGTAAAGTCCGAGCAGTACTTC.